The 29 T cell receptor beta chains presented below share a single source sample, sequenced in a study of CD8+ T cells in alopecia areata. RNA, once extracted, was reverse transcribed into cDNA for use as the sequencing template. Assay used: immunoSEQ multiplex PCR; TCRdb lists only in-frame clones, some missing. The sample records a few hundred thousand clones, approximately 53% being singletons. The sequencing input was CD8+ T cells sorted from blood. These receptors were taken from a human donor in good health.

The chain employs TRBV25-1 and TRBJ1-1; D is ambiguous. CDR1 and CDR2 from the germline V gene are MGHDK and SYGVNS. CDR3 length: 11 residues. V was cut by 6 bases and J by 1 base, with 3 bases left in between. The CDR3: CASRKNTEAFF. The DNA for the CDR3 is TGTGCCAGCAGGAAGAACACTGAAGCTTTCTTT.

The chain employs TRBV7-9 and TRBJ2-1, with 7 bases aligning to TRBD2. CDR1 is SEHNR and CDR2 is FQNEAQ in the germline V gene (reference sequence). This CDR3 spans 17 amino acids. With V trimmed by 5 bases and J by 1 base, 11 bases remained unmatched. The CDR3 bases are TGTGCCAGCAGCACACAGTTGACTAGCAGTTCCTACAATGAGCAGTTCTTC. It encodes CASSTQLTSSSYNEQFF.

The V and J genes are TRBV4-1 and TRBJ1-5, with unresolved D. V lost 1 base to trimming and J lost 6 bases, with 13 bases between them. CDR1 is MGHRA, CDR2 YSYEKL, per germline. The CDR3 runs 15 residues. The CDR3 sequence is CASSQGEGGSQPQHF. Here the CDR3 DNA reads TGCGCCAGCAGCCAAGGGGAGGGAGGTAGTCAGCCCCAGCATTTT.

The sample holds a few counts of this clone. Other DNA sequences in this sample translate to the same CDR3. The CDR3 is CAWSVLGSYEQYF. Here the CDR3 DNA reads TGTGCCTGGAGTGTACTGGGCAGCTACGAGCAGTACTTC. The chain couples TRBV30 to TRBJ2-7; D uncertain. The CDR3 runs to 13 residues. Per germline, CDR1 GTSNPN and CDR2 SVGIG (reference sequence). Trimming stripped 0 bases from V and 3 bases from J, with 9 bases between.

This clone was seen just once. Different DNA sequences within this sample yield the same CDR3. The chain combines TRBV5-6 with TRBJ1-5; D gene ambiguous. The V end was cut by 0 bases, the J end by 4 bases, with 8 bases between. The CDR3 runs to 14 residues. CDR1 and CDR2 from the germline V gene are SGHDT and YYEEEE. The CDR3, as DNA: TGTGCCAGCAGCTTGGGCGGAGGAAATCAGCCCCAGCATTTT. Translation gives CASSLGGGNQPQHF.

This clone appeared many times. The chain has TRBV10-3 and TRBJ2-3, with 11 bases identical to TRBD2. The junction had 9 bases not matched to a gene; V was cut back by 2 bases and J by 2 bases. Germline V gene data show CDR1 as ENHRY and CDR2 as SYGVKD. The length of the CDR3 is 18 residues. The CDR3 DNA is TGTGCCATCAGTGAGAAACTAGCGGGGGCCTTAACCACAGATACGCAGTATTTT. Amino acids: CAISEKLAGALTTDTQYF.

This chain joins TRBV5-1 and TRBJ1-1; D is undetermined. The CDR3 totals 14 residues. Per the germline V gene, CDR1 is SGHRS and CDR2 is YFSETQ. V was clipped by 4 bases and J by 1 base, with 11 bases between them. CDR3: CASSLEYANTEAFF. In DNA form, the CDR3 reads TGCGCCAGCAGCCTTGAATACGCGAACACTGAAGCTTTCTTT.

This clone showed up just a few times. The gene calls are TRBV29-1 and TRBJ2-2; tentative D call: TRBD2 (7 bases). The V gene's germline CDR1 is SQVTM and CDR2 ANQGSEA. There are 16 residues in the CDR3. Trimming removed 7 bases at V and 0 bases at J, with 18 bases between. The CDR3 region is CSAHLGRGPNTGELFF. Written as DNA, the CDR3 is TGCAGCGCCCACCTAGGGCGGGGGCCGAACACCGGGGAGCTGTTTTTT.

The gene calls are TRBV4-1 and TRBJ2-5, with unresolved D. The CDR3 is 14 amino acids. CDR1 MGHRA and CDR2 YSYEKL come from the germline V gene. V was pared by 1 base and J by 6 bases, with 12 bases between. The CDR3 reads CASSQVYGSQTQYF. Here the CDR3 DNA reads TGCGCCAGCAGCCAAGTTTATGGTTCTCAGACCCAGTACTTC.

A single count supports this clone. The genes are TRBV7-6 and TRBJ2-7; either TRBD1 or TRBD2 may supply D (6 bases each). The CDR3 covers 15 residues. Germline loops: CDR1 SGHVS, CDR2 FNYEAQ. V gave up 3 bases and J gave up 1 base, with 13 bases separating them. CDR3 nucleotide sequence: TGTGCCAGCAGCTTCATCGGGGGCCAGTCCTACGAGCAGTACTTC. This sequence encodes CASSFIGGQSYEQYF. The complete variable domain, with remaining parts taken from reference TRBV7-6 and TRBJ2-7, reads GAGVSQSPRYKVTKRGQDVALRCDPISGHVSLYWYRQALGQGPEFLTYFNYEAQQDKSGLPNDRFSAERPEGSISTLTIQRTEQRDSAMYRCASSFIGGQSYEQYFGPGTRLTVT.

The chain recombines TRBV29-1 with TRBJ2-1; a possible D gene is TRBD1 (6 bases). There are 16 residues in the CDR3. Germline V gene sequence: CDR1 SQVTM, CDR2 ANQGSEA. V lost 0 bases to trimming and J lost 9 bases, with 21 bases between them. CDR3 sequence (DNA): TGCAGCGTTGAAGATAAGGACAGTTCACTGAGGGGTGAGCAGTTCTTC. Its protein is CSVEDKDSSLRGEQFF.

This chain links TRBV2 with TRBJ2-7; D is tentatively TRBD1 or TRBD2 (6 bases each). CDR1 and CDR2 (germline): SNHLY, FYNNEI. Trimming took off 3 bases at V and 0 bases at J, with 9 bases between the two ends. CDR3 length equals 14 residues. Here the CDR3 DNA reads TGTGCCAGCAGTGAGAGGGGGGACTCCTACGAGCAGTACTTC. It is translated as CASSERGDSYEQYF. Complete variable domain (other parts from reference TRBV2 and TRBJ2-7): EPEVTQTPSHQVTQMGQEVILRCVPISNHLYFYWYRQILGQKVEFLVSFYNNEISEKSEIFDDQFSVERPDGSNFTLKIRSTKLEDSAMYFCASSERGDSYEQYFGPGTRLTVT.

This clone was detected once. At the DNA level, this CDR3 is encoded by other sequences in the same sample as well. The rearrangement uses TRBV30 and TRBJ2-5, with no clear D. This CDR3 is built from 14 residues. Germline CDR1 GTSNPN, CDR2 SVGIG (reference sequence). V gave up 4 bases and J gave up 0 bases, with 12 bases separating them. Here the CDR3 reads CAWTPLRDQETQYF. The CDR3 DNA reads as TGTGCCTGGACTCCGCTCCGGGACCAAGAGACCCAGTACTTC.

Details on this clone: A junction end diverges from the germline sequence, so it may reflect a read error. This sequence joins TRBV5-1 and TRBJ1-2; D call uncertain. The CDR3 totals 10 residues. Per germline, CDR1 SGHRS and CDR2 YFSETQ. CDR3 sequence (DNA): TGCGCCAGCAGCTTCGGTACCTTTATCTTC. This codes for CASSFGTFIF.

A word on this clone: The same CDR3 is also encoded by other DNA sequences in this sample. V is TRBV4-1 and J is TRBJ1-1; unclear D gene. Per the germline V gene, CDR1 is MGHRA and CDR2 is YSYEKL. The CDR3 loop spans 12 amino acids. V lost 1 base and J lost 2, with 2 bases in between. CDR3 nucleotide sequence: TGCGCCAGCAGCCAAGTTAACACTGAAGCTTTCTTT. Translating it yields CASSQVNTEAFF.

This clone was seen a few times. The chain links TRBV7-9 to TRBJ1-5; possibly TRBD1 for D (5 bases). From germline, CDR1 is SEHNR and CDR2 FQNEAQ (reference sequence). This CDR3 is 17 amino acids long. With 4 bases removed from V and 7 bases from J, the gap between germline ends came to 23 bases. The CDR3 spells CASSSSSGATKEQPQHF. CDR3 sequence (DNA): TGTGCCAGCAGCTCCTCCTCCGGGGCTACCAAGGAGCAGCCCCAGCATTTT.

The rearrangement uses TRBV4-1 and TRBJ1-1; possible D gene TRBD1, 5 bases. The V gene's germline CDR1 is MGHRA and CDR2 YSYEKL. V was clipped by 0 bases and J by 0 bases, with 14 bases between them. This CDR3 spans 17 amino acids. CDR3 residues: CASSQDGGRTMNTEAFF. CDR3 bases: TGCGCCAGCAGCCAAGATGGCGGAAGGACAATGAACACTGAAGCTTTCTTT.

The J gene is TRBJ2-1, the V gene TRBV9, with D possibly called TRBD1 or TRBD2 (5 bases each). Trimming removed 3 bases at V and 10 bases at J, with 29 bases between. The CDR3 is made up of 18 amino acids. Germline V gene data show CDR1 as SGDLS and CDR2 as YYNGEE. This chain's CDR3 is CASSARGDVYTNGLEQFF. For the CDR3, the DNA is TGTGCCAGCAGCGCGCGAGGGGACGTATACACTAACGGTCTAGAGCAGTTCTTC.

This clone was seen only a few times. The chain carries TRBV29-1 and TRBJ2-7, with a weak D call TRBD2 (6 bases). V was shortened by 4 bases and J by 1 base, with 8 bases between the two germline ends. Germline V CDR1 and CDR2: SQVTM, ANQGSEA. The CDR3 runs to 12 residues. The CDR3 loop reads CSVVEGSYEQYF. DNA for the CDR3: TGCAGCGTTGTGGAGGGGTCCTACGAGCAGTACTTC.

The chain links TRBV11-3 to TRBJ2-5; 8 bases are shared with TRBD2. Germline V gene sequence: CDR1 SGHNT, CDR2 YENEEA. CDR3 size: 17 residues. Trimming took 3 bases from V and 3 from J; bases not matched to a gene: 12. CDR3 protein: CASSFSPAGGVEETQYF. As DNA, the CDR3 is TGTGCCAGCAGCTTTTCCCCTGCGGGGGGAGTGGAAGAGACCCAGTACTTC.

This clone was counted only a few times. This chain connects TRBV4-1 to TRBJ1-5; TRBD1 might be the D (5 bases). The CDR3 loop spans 15 amino acids. Germline V gene data show CDR1 as MGHRA and CDR2 as YSYEKL. Trimming stripped 1 base from V and 6 bases from J, with 13 bases between. CDR3 coding DNA: TGCGCCAGCAGCCAAGGCCCCGGGGCAGGTCAGCCCCAGCATTTT. Its protein product is CASSQGPGAGQPQHF.

This clone was seen a handful of times. The chain couples TRBV29-1 to TRBJ1-4, with no clear D. Germline lookup yields CDR1 SQVTM and CDR2 ANQGSEA. The CDR3 sequence is 15 residues long. The V gene lost 4 bases and the J gene lost 5 bases, with 17 bases spanning the gap. CDR3 residues: CSVGPRDVSNEKLFF. The CDR3 region has the DNA TGCAGCGTTGGGCCACGAGATGTCTCCAATGAAAAACTGTTTTTT. Drawing the rest from reference TRBV29-1 and TRBJ1-4, the complete variable domain is SAVISQKPSRDICQRGTSLTIQCQVDSQVTMMFWYRQQPGQSLTLIATANQGSEATYESGFVIDKFPISRPNLTFSTLTVSNMSPEDSSIYLCSVGPRDVSNEKLFFGSGTQLSVL.

This sequence joins TRBV11-2 and TRBJ1-2; TRBD1 is a possible D gene (6 bases). Germline CDR1 reads SGHAT; CDR2 reads FQNNGV. The CDR3 loop spans 14 amino acids. The V and J ends lost 1 base and 3 bases respectively, with 9 bases between them. As DNA, the CDR3 is TGTGCCAGCAGCTTAGGGGCAGGGGACTATGGCTACACCTTC. Amino acids: CASSLGAGDYGYTF. The entire variable domain, with the rest obtained from reference TRBV11-2 and TRBJ1-2, is as follows: EAGVAQSPRYKIIEKRQSVAFWCNPISGHATLYWYQQILGQGPKLLIQFQNNGVVDDSQLPKDRFSAERLKGVDSTLKIQPAKLEDSAVYLCASSLGAGDYGYTFGSGTRLTVV.

The chain recombines TRBV30 with TRBJ1-5, with D maybe TRBD1 (5 bases). The V gene lost 4 bases and the J gene lost 2 bases, with 12 bases spanning the gap. The CDR3 loop spans 14 amino acids. In germline, CDR1 is GTSNPN, CDR2 SVGIG (reference sequence). The DNA for the CDR3 is TGTGCCTGGACCGAGGGGAATGGCAATCAGCCCCAGCATTTT. It codes for CAWTEGNGNQPQHF.

This chain joins TRBV6-5 and TRBJ1-5; D possibly corresponds to TRBD1 (5 bases). Germline CDR1 and CDR2: MNHEY and SVGAGI. The CDR3 spans 13 residues. V was pared by 2 bases and J by 5 bases, with 7 bases between. This CDR3 is CASSYGGHQPQHF. In DNA form, the CDR3 reads TGTGCCAGCAGTTACGGGGGACATCAGCCCCAGCATTTT.

This clone was seen a few times. V usage is TRBV19 and J usage is TRBJ2-5; the D gene is possibly TRBD1 (5 bases). V was clipped by 4 bases and J by 1 base, with 13 bases between them. Germline V gene lookup returns CDR1 LNHDA and CDR2 SQIVND (reference sequence). The CDR3 has 15 residues. The CDR3 bases are TGTGCCAGTAGTACCTTGGACAATTTCCAAGAGACCCAGTACTTC. The encoded protein is CASSTLDNFQETQYF.

The CDR3 DNA sequence: TGCAGCGTCCCCCGTCTGGACAGCCCTCTTGGCTACACCTTC. Amino acid sequence: CSVPRLDSPLGYTF. The chain combines TRBV29-1 with TRBJ1-2, with D maybe TRBD1 (6 bases). From germline, CDR1 is SQVTM and CDR2 ANQGSEA. The CDR3 sequence is 14 residues long. V was pared by 6 bases and J by 7 bases, with 21 bases between.

CDR3 sequence (DNA): TGTGCCAGCAGTGACAGGGTCCCCTATGGCTACACCTTC. Amino acids: CASSDRVPYGYTF. The J gene is TRBJ1-2, the V gene TRBV2, with D tentatively TRBD1 (5 bases). Germline V CDR1 and CDR2: SNHLY, FYNNEI. The CDR3 consists of 13 residues. With 3 bases removed from V and 4 bases from J, the gap between germline ends came to 9 bases.

The rearrangement links TRBV5-6 to TRBJ2-7; no firm D call. Trimming shortened V by 4 bases and J by 5 bases, and 7 bases separated the two germline ends. CDR3 length: 11 amino acids. From germline, CDR1 is SGHDT and CDR2 YYEEEE. This CDR3 is CASSIGDEQYF. In nucleotides, the CDR3 is TGTGCCAGCAGCATCGGAGACGAGCAGTACTTC.